Below, 9 T cell receptor beta chains from the same sample are listed, as sequenced in a study of OX40 agonist ivuxolimab in advanced cancers. Using immunoSEQ multiplex PCR, the repertoire was profiled, and TCRdb retains in-frame clones only, with some absent. The table records 25,000 to 35,000 clones, 87% of them present only once. Here the sequenced sample was CD4+ or CD8+ T cells sorted from blood, taken in a trial of the OX40 agonist ivuxolimab. The source is an adult with an advanced solid tumor such as melanoma, head and neck, liver or kidney cancer.

J is TRBJ1-2 and V is TRBV20-1; D remains ambiguous. V lost 4 bases, J lost 3 bases, and 3 bases lay in between. From germline, CDR1 is DFQATT and CDR2 SNEGSKA (reference sequence). The CDR3 totals 10 residues. CDR3 sequence (DNA): TGCAGTGCTACTTACTATGGCTACACCTTC. Translated: CSATYYGYTF.

The rearrangement joins TRBV4-1 to TRBJ1-2, with a weak D call TRBD1 (5 bases). Germline V gene lookup returns CDR1 MGHRA and CDR2 YSYEKL. The germline V and J ends were trimmed by 0 bases and 3 bases, with 8 bases remaining between them. The CDR3 runs to 14 residues. The CDR3 DNA is TGCGCCAGCAGCCAAGATCAACAGGACTATGGCTACACCTTC. It specifies CASSQDQQDYGYTF.

This clone was seen a single time. The chain is built from TRBV28 and TRBJ1-3; D is uncertain. The CDR3 is made up of 18 amino acids. Germline CDR1 MDHEN, CDR2 SYDVKM. Trimming cost V 4 bases and J 0 bases, with 19 bases left between them. Here the CDR3 DNA reads TGTGCCAGCAGTTCCCCTCGAAGTGCCACTATCTCTGGAAACACCATATATTTT. It is translated as CASSSPRSATISGNTIYF.

This clone was seen just once. V gene TRBV28 combines with J gene TRBJ2-1, with 10 bases lining up with TRBD1. Germline assignment: CDR1 MDHEN and CDR2 SYDVKM. V was clipped by 2 bases and J by 6 bases; unmatched bases: 4. The CDR3 runs to 15 residues. This CDR3 is CASSLTGQGINEQFF. In nucleotides, the CDR3 is TGTGCCAGCAGTTTAACGGGACAGGGGATCAATGAGCAGTTCTTC.

The chain carries TRBV9 and TRBJ2-4; 10 nucleotides match TRBD2. The CDR3 consists of 18 residues. The germline CDR1 and CDR2 sequences are SGDLS and YYNGEE. The trim removed 0 bases at V and 7 bases at J, leaving 13 bases unmatched. CDR3 residues: CASSVGSSLAGDLNIQYF. The CDR3, as DNA: TGTGCCAGCAGCGTAGGCTCGTCCCTAGCGGGAGATTTGAACATTCAGTACTTC.

The gene calls are TRBV15 and TRBJ2-5, with D uncertain. The ends were cut back, 2 bases at V and 1 base at J, with 11 bases in the middle. Germline CDR1 reads LNHNV; CDR2 reads YYDKDF (reference sequence). The CDR3 sequence is 15 residues long. The CDR3 protein is CATSRFGPIQETQYF. DNA for the CDR3: TGTGCCACCAGCAGATTCGGACCCATCCAAGAGACCCAGTACTTC.

The chain couples TRBV6-5 to TRBJ1-2, with a possible D match to TRBD1 (6 bases). Trimming removed 2 bases at V and 5 bases at J, with 12 bases between. This CDR3 has 14 amino acids. Germline V lookup: CDR1 MNHEY, CDR2 SVGAGI. CDR3: CASSYRGPSYGYTF. The CDR3 region has the DNA TGTGCCAGCAGTTACCGGGGGCCTAGTTATGGCTACACCTTC.

The chain carries TRBV9 and TRBJ2-5; D gene unclear. V was shortened by 1 base and J by 7 bases, with 14 bases between the two germline ends. This CDR3 region has 14 residues. Germline CDR1 is SGDLS and CDR2 is YYNGEE. The CDR3 DNA sequence: TGTGCCAGCAGCGTATCGGGTCTCCGAGGGACCCAGTACTTC. Translated: CASSVSGLRGTQYF.

J is TRBJ2-7 and V is TRBV19; TRBD1 aligns across 8 bases. Germline V gives CDR1 LNHDA, CDR2 SQIVND (reference sequence). This CDR3 comprises 15 residues. The junction had 6 bases not matched to a gene; V was cut back by 5 bases and J by 0 bases. The CDR3 bases are TGTGCCAGTAGTTCCTACAGGGGGAACTCCTACGAGCAGTACTTC. It is translated as CASSSYRGNSYEQYF.